The clone carrying this TCR beta chain was recorded a few times. Its antigen is not identified. At the DNA level, this CDR3 is encoded by other sequences in the same sample as well. This sample is part of a study of cytomegalovirus exposure and HLA in healthy donors. The PCR had 60 Vbeta and 13 Jbeta primers. Original processing notes: Later reanalysis found approximately 76 million unique TCR beta chains, about 10 million of them shared. The table came from immunoSEQ multiplex PCR; TCRdb's copy has only in-frame clones and leaves some out. From that table come the V and J calls and clone size; the DNA was used to work out D and trimming. The sample records 120,000 to 150,000 clones, roughly three quarters being singletons. Germline assignment: CDR1 SEHNR and CDR2 FQNEAQ (reference sequence). V dropped 5 bases and J dropped 4; count of bases not matched to a gene: 6. The length of the CDR3 is 14 residues.

Points from the study as a whole: TCR beta chains numbering more than 150 were designated cytomegalovirus-associated. A reported reduction in N-insertions relative to the 666-donor mean was seen in an Asian-associated ancestry cluster in a later analysis. Earlier findings revealed that most TCR beta V segments proved productive either about 90% or about 30% of the time.

The sequencing sample was made of PBMCs. V and J are TRBV7-9 and TRBJ1-1; 8 positions match TRBD1. The clonotype originates from a man aged 18-30 years in good health and CMV-seronegative. CDR3 protein: CASSPGQGGTEAFF. The CDR3 DNA reads as TGTGCCAGCAGCCCCGGACAGGGAGGCACTGAAGCTTTCTTT.